This is a list of T cell receptor beta chains from one sample in a study of blood T cell repertoires in COVID-19. Generated by immunoSEQ multiplex PCR, the TCRdb table keeps only in-frame clones and is missing some. The sample consists of 300,000 to 450,000 clones, approximately 89% of them appearing once. The material sequenced was peripheral blood. The source of these receptors is a woman aged 60 to 75 with COVID-19, enrolled during active disease. Both conserved end residues are part of each CDR3. A D gene is named only where the DNA matches it firmly. Rows give clone size only sometimes, using once, few, many, or a class for an expanded clone.

D | J | length | size | V | CDR3 | DNA
NA | TRBJ1-1 | 14 | few | TRBV7-9 | CASSRGQSNTEAFF | TGTGCCAGCAGTCGAGGACAGTCGAACACTGAAGCTTTCTTT
NA | TRBJ1-5 | 21 | NA | TRBV2 | CASSEVGGLSSEAYSNQPQHF | TGTGCCAGCAGTGAAGTGGGGGGGCTTTCGAGCGAGGCCTATAGCAATCAGCCCCAGCATTTT
TRBD1 | TRBJ1-4 | 15 | NA | TRBV3-1/TRBV3-2 | CASSREGTGYEKLFF | TGTGCCAGCAGCCGAGAAGGGACAGGGTACGAAAAACTGTTTTTT
NA | TRBJ1-1 | 12 | NA | TRBV21-1 | CASTHGRTGAFF | TGTGCCAGCACCCATGGCAGGACGGGGGCTTTCTTT
TRBD1 | TRBJ2-7 | 13 | NA | TRBV5-1 | CASSLGDRDYGYF | TGCGCCAGCAGCTTGGGCGACAGGGATTATGGGTACTTC
TRBD1 | TRBJ2-6 | 18 | NA | TRBV7-9 | CASSLATGGPSGANVLTF | TGTGCCAGCAGCTTAGCCACAGGGGGTCCCTCTGGGGCCAACGTCCTGACTTTC
NA | TRBJ1-4 | 12 | NA | TRBV12-3/TRBV12-4 | CASSFQVEKLFF | TGTGCCAGCAGTTTCCAGGTCGAAAAACTGTTTTTT
NA | TRBJ1-6 | 15 | NA | TRBV5-6 | CASRFRDLVGSPLHF | TGTGCCAGCAGATTCCGGGACTTGGTAGGTTCACCCCTCCACTTT
NA | TRBJ2-7 | 15 | NA | TRBV5-1 | CASSLALRTVYEQYF | TGCGCCAGCAGCTTGGCGCTCCGGACAGTCTACGAGCAGTACTTC
NA | TRBJ1-1 | 15 | NA | TRBV6-5 | CASSLERRGGFEAFF | TGTGCCAGCAGTCTTGAGAGGAGGGGAGGTTTTGAAGCTTTCTTT
TRBD1 | TRBJ2-3 | 14 | NA | TRBV5-1 | CASLRDRGTDTQYF | TGCGCCAGCCTCCGGGACAGGGGTACAGATACGCAGTATTTT